The 11 T cell receptor beta chains below were found in one sample sequenced in a study of CD8 T cells in Susac syndrome. About 0.5 to 1 ug RNA was reverse transcribed with random hexamers. MiXCR was run by TCRdb on the immunoSEQ multiplex PCR reads, yielding one entry per CDR3 protein. Among tens of thousands of distinct CDR3 sequences, roughly 95% were seen once, and the ten largest hold 0.11%. Sequenced input: CD4+ T cells from PBMCs. The receptors here all came from a human donor with multiple sclerosis.

The chain employs TRBV20-1 and TRBJ2-7; possible D gene TRBD1, 6 bases. The V gene's germline CDR1 is DFQATT and CDR2 SNEGSKA (reference sequence). Trimming cost V 1 base and J 4 bases, with 11 bases left between them. This CDR3 has 13 residues. CDR3 residues: CSARVGAKYEQYF. In DNA form, the CDR3 reads TGCAGTGCTAGAGTGGGGGCTAAATACGAGCAGTACTTC.

The chain has TRBV12-3 or TRBV12-4 and TRBJ2-7; TRBD1 matches 8 bases. Trimming at V came to 4 bases and at J to 1 base, leaving 3 bases not matched to a gene. This CDR3 is 14 amino acids long. The CDR3 nucleotides read TGTGCCAGCAGTTCACAGGGGGTTTCCTACGAGCAGTACTTC. This gives the protein CASSSQGVSYEQYF.

The rearrangement uses TRBV5-1 and TRBJ1-4, with 7 bases aligning to TRBD1. The CDR3 sequence is 15 residues long. Germline V gene sequence: CDR1 SGHRS, CDR2 YFSETQ. The V gene end was trimmed by 4 bases and the J gene end by 3 bases; junction bases not matched to a gene: 6. This CDR3 is CASSPEGAANEKLFF. The CDR3 DNA is TGCGCCAGCAGCCCTGAGGGGGCAGCTAATGAAAAACTGTTTTTT.

The V and J genes are TRBV7-9 and TRBJ1-6; D not resolved. Trimming took off 4 bases at V and 6 bases at J, with 7 bases between the two ends. This CDR3 contains 13 residues. CDR1 and CDR2 from the germline V gene are SEHNR and FQNEAQ (reference sequence). The CDR3 sequence: CASSSDGNSPLHF. The CDR3 DNA sequence: TGTGCCAGCAGCTCGGACGGTAATTCACCCCTCCACTTT. Variable domain in full (rest from reference TRBV7-9 and TRBJ1-6): DTGVSQNPRHKITKRGQNVTFRCDPISEHNRLYWYRQTLGQGPEFLTYFQNEAQLEKSRLLSDRFSAERPKGSFSTLEIQRTEQGDSAMYLCASSSDGNSPLHFGNGTRLTVT.

CDR3 DNA sequence: TGCAGTGCTATGGACAGGCCGAACACTGAAGCTTTCTTT. Translated: CSAMDRPNTEAFF. The rearrangement links TRBV20-1 to TRBJ1-1; 7 bases agree with TRBD1. J lost 1 base, V lost 4 bases, and 3 bases had no gene match. CDR1 is DFQATT, CDR2 SNEGSKA, per germline (reference sequence). The CDR3 length is 13 residues.

The chain uses TRBV5-1 and TRBJ2-7, with 11 bases lining up with TRBD1. The length of the CDR3 is 15 residues. CDR1 SGHRS and CDR2 YFSETQ come from the germline V gene. V dropped 4 bases and J dropped 5; count of bases not matched to a gene: 8. CDR3 amino acids: CASSPSGQGVNEQYF. Here the CDR3 DNA reads TGCGCCAGCAGCCCTTCGGGACAGGGGGTCAACGAGCAGTACTTC.

This chain uses TRBV29-1 with TRBJ2-2; D gene ambiguous. Trimming cost V 0 bases and J 4 bases, with 12 bases left between them. CDR1 SQVTM and CDR2 ANQGSEA come from the germline V gene. The CDR3 covers 15 residues. The CDR3 region has the DNA TGCAGCGTTGAAGATTTGAGGCTCAGCACCGGGGAGCTGTTTTTT. Its protein is CSVEDLRLSTGELFF.

This rearrangement joins TRBV2 to TRBJ1-1; no definite D call. The CDR3 loop spans 10 amino acids. Trimming left V 8 bases short and J 4 bases short, with 5 bases between. Germline V CDR1 and CDR2: SNHLY, FYNNEI. The CDR3 DNA reads TGTGCCAGCCAGGTCACTGAAGCTTTCTTT. Translation gives CASQVTEAFF.

J is TRBJ1-4 and V is TRBV7-9; TRBD1 is a possible D gene (5 bases). The CDR3 runs to 14 residues. From germline, CDR1 is SEHNR and CDR2 FQNEAQ (reference sequence). Trimming took 3 bases from V and 5 from J, leaving 10 bases between them. The CDR3 coding sequence is TGTGCCAGCAGCTTGGGTAACAGGAATGAAAAACTGTTTTTT. Translation: CASSLGNRNEKLFF.

V usage is TRBV5-6 and J usage is TRBJ2-7; the match to TRBD1 covers 7 bases. V lost 4 bases, J lost 7 bases, and 8 bases stayed unmatched. The CDR3 spans 13 residues. Germline loops: CDR1 SGHDT, CDR2 YYEEEE. CDR3 nucleotide sequence: TGTGCCAGCAGCACCAGGGGGAGAGGGGAGCAGTACTTC. This codes for CASSTRGRGEQYF. The full variable domain, its missing parts supplied by reference TRBV5-6 and TRBJ2-7, is DAGVTQSPTHLIKTRGQQVTLRCSPKSGHDTVSWYQQALGQGPQFIFQYYEEEERQRGNFPDRFSGHQFPNYSSELNVNALLLGDSALYLCASSTRGRGEQYFGPGTRLTVT.

V is TRBV10-2 and J is TRBJ1-6, with TRBD1 as a possible D gene (5 bases). V shed 5 bases and J shed 10 bases, with 15 bases lying between them. Looked up from germline, CDR1 is WSHSY and CDR2 is SAAADI. This CDR3 comprises 14 residues. CDR3 nucleotide sequence: TGCGCCAGCAGTAAAACAGGAAAAGGATCACCCCTCCACTTT. It yields the protein CASSKTGKGSPLHF.